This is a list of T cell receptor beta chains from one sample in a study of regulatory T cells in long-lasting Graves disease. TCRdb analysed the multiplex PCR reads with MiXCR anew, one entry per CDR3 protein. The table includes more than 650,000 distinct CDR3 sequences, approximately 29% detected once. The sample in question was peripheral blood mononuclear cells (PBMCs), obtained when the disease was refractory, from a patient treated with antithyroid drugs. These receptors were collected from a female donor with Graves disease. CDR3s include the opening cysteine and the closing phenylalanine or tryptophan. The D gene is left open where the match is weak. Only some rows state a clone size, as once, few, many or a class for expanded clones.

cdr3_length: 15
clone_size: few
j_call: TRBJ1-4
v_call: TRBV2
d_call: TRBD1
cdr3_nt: TGTACCAGCAGTGTTAACAGGGGACCGAATGAAAAACTGTTTTTT
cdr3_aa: CTSSVNRGPNEKLFF

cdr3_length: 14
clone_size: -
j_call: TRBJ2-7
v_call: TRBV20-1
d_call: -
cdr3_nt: TGCAGTGCTAGAGGGGGGATAGGGGGCTACGAGCAGTACTTC
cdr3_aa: CSARGGIGGYEQYF

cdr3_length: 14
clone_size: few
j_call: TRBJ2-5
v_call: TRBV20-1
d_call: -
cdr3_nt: TGCAGTGCCTCATCGGGGGGCGCAGAGGAGACCCAGTACTTC
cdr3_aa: CSASSGGAEETQYF

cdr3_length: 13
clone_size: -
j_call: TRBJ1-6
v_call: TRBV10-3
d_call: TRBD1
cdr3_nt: TGTGCCATCAGCGGGACAGATAATTCACCCCTCCACTTT
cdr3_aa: CAISGTDNSPLHF

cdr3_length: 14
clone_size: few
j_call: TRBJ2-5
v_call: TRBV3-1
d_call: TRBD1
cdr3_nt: TGTGCCAGCAGCCAAGAAGGGACAGGGGAGACCCAGTACTTC
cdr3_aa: CASSQEGTGETQYF

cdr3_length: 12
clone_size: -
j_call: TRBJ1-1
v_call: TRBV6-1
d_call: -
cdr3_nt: TGTGCCAGCAGACAGGGACCTTCCGAAGCTTCCTTT
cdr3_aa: CASRQGPSEASF

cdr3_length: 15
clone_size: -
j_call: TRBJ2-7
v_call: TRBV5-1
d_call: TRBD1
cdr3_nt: TGCGCCAGCAGCTCGGGGACAGGGGTAGGCTACGAGCAGTACTTC
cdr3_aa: CASSSGTGVGYEQYF

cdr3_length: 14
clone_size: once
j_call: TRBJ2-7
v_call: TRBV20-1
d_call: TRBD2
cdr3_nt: TGCAGTGCTAGACCGACTAGCGGGATCTACGAGCAGTACTTC
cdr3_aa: CSARPTSGIYEQYF

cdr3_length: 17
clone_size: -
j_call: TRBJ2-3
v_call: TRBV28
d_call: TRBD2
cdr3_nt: TGTGCCAGCAGAGAACCAGGACTAGCGGGAATTCAAAATACGCAGTATTTT
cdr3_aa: CASREPGLAGIQNTQYF

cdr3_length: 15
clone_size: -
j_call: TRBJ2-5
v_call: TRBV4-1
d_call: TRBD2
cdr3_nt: TGTGCCAGCAGCTTAGGTGCGGGAGGGCCCGAGACCCAGTACTTC
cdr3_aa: CASSLGAGGPETQYF

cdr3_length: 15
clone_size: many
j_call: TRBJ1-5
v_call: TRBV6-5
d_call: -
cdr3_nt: TGTGCCAGCAGTTACCGGGACGGGAGCAATCAGCCCCAGCATTTT
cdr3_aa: CASSYRDGSNQPQHF

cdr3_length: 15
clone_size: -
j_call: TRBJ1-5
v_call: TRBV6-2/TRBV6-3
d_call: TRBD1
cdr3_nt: TGTGCCAGCAAGAGCAGGGGGCTCGGCAATCAGCCCCAGCATTTT
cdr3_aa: CASKSRGLGNQPQHF

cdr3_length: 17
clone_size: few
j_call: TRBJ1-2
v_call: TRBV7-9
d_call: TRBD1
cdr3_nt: TGTGCCAGCAGCTTAGGGTCAGGGGGCCGCACTAACTATGGCTACACCTTC
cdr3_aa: CASSLGSGGRTNYGYTF

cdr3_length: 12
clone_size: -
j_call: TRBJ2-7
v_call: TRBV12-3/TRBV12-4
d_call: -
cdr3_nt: TGTGCCAGCAAAAGGCGCTCCTACGAGCAGTACTTC
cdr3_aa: CASKRRSYEQYF

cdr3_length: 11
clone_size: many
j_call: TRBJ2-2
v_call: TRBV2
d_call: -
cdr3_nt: TGTGCCAGCTTGGAGGTCGGGGAGCTGTTTTTT
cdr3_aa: CASLEVGELFF

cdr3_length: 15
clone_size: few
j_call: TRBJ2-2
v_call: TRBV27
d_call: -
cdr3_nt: TGTGCCAGCAGTTTTGGCACGATGAACACCGGGGAGCTGTTTTTT
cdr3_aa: CASSFGTMNTGELFF

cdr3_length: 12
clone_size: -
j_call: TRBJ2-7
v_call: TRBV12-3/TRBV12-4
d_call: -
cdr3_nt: TGTGCCAGCAGCCAAGTAAGGAACGAGCAGTACTTC
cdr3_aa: CASSQVRNEQYF

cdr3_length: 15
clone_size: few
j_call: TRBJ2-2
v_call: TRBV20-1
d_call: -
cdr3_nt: TGCAGTGCTAGAGAGGGCTTATTGAACACCGGGGAGCTGTTTTTT
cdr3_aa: CSAREGLLNTGELFF

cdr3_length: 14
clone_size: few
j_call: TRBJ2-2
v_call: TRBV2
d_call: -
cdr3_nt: TGTGCCAGCAGTTTAATCAGGTTATCCGGGGAGCTGTTTTTT
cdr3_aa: CASSLIRLSGELFF

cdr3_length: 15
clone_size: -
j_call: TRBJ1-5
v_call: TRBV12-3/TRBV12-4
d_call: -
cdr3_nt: TGTGCCAGCAATTCCGGCCGGGGAAGCAATCAGCCCCAGCATTTT
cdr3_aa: CASNSGRGSNQPQHF

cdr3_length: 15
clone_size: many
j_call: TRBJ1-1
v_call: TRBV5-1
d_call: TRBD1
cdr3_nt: TGCGCCAGCAGCTTGGCCGGGACAGGGGGCACTGAAGCTTTCTTT
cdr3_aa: CASSLAGTGGTEAFF

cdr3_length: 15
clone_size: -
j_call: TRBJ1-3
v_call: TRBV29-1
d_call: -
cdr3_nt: TGCAGCGCAGTCCTACAGGGCCAGTCTGGAAACACCATATATTTT
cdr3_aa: CSAVLQGQSGNTIYF

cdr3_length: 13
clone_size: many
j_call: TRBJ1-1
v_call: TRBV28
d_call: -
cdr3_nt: TGTGCCACCAAGGGACCGACAAACACTGAAGCTTTCTTT
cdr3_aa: CATKGPTNTEAFF

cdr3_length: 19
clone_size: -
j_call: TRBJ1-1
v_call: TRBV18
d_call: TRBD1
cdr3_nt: TGTGCCAGCTCACTTACGGAACTAGGGGGCTATAAGGTGAACACTGAAGCTTTCTTT
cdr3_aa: CASSLTELGGYKVNTEAFF

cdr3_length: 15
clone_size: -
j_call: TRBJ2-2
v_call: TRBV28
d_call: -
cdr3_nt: TGTGCCAGCAGAATCTTGGACAATAAAGGCAGGGAGCTGTTTTTT
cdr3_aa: CASRILDNKGRELFF

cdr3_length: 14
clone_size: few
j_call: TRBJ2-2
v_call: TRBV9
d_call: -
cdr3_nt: TGTGCCAGCAGCGTTAGATCCTGGGCCGGGGAGCTGTTTTTT
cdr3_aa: CASSVRSWAGELFF

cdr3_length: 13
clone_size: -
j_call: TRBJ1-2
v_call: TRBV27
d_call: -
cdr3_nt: TGTGCCAGCAGTTTTGGGTCGTTAGGCGGCTACACCTTC
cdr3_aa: CASSFGSLGGYTF

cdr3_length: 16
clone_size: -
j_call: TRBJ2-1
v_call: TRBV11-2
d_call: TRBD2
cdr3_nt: TGTGCCAGCAGCTTAGAGAATAGCGGGTTCTACAATGAGCAGTTCTTC
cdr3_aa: CASSLENSGFYNEQFF

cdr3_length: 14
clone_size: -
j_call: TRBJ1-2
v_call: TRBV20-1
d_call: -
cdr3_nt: TGCAGTGCTAGAGTTAACAGGGTAGACTATGGCTACACCTTC
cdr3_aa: CSARVNRVDYGYTF

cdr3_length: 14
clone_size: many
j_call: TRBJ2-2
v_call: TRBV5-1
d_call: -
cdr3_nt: TGTGCCAGCAGTCTCGACAGGAACACCGGGGAGCTGTTTTTT
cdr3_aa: CASSLDRNTGELFF

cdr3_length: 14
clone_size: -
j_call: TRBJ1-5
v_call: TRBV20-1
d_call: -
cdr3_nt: TGCAGTGCTATGGGGGGCTGGGGCAATCAGCCCCAGCATTTT
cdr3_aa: CSAMGGWGNQPQHF

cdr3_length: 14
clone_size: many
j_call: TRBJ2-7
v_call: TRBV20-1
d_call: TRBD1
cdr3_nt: TGCAGTGCTAGGACCAGGACAGGCGGTTACGAGCAGTACTTC
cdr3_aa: CSARTRTGGYEQYF

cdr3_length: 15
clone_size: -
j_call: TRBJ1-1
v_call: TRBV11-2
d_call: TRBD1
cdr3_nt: TGTGCCAGCAGCGCACGACAGGGTAGGGGGACTGAAGCTTTCTTT
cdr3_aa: CASSARQGRGTEAFF

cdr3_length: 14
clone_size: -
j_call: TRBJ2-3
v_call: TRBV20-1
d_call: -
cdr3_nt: TGCAGTGCTAGAGCTTCGGTAGGCACAGATACGCAGTATTTT
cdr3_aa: CSARASVGTDTQYF

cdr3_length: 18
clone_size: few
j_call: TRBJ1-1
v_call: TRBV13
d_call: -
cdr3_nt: TGTGCCAGCAGCTTACGGCGATCCTGGCCCTCCTTGAACACTGAAGCTTTCTTT
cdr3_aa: CASSLRRSWPSLNTEAFF

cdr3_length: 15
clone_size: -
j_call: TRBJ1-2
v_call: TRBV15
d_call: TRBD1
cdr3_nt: TGTGCCACCAGCAGTCCGAGGACAGGGCTCTCTGGCTACACCTTC
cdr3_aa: CATSSPRTGLSGYTF

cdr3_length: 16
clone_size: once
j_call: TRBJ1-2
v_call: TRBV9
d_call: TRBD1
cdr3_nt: TGTGCCAGCAGCACAGACTACAGGGGGCTGAAGAAAGGCTACACCTTC
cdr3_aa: CASSTDYRGLKKGYTF

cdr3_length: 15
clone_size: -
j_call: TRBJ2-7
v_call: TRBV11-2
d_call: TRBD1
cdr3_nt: TGTGCCAGCAGCTTGTTAGGACAGGGGCGCTCCGAGCAGTACTTC
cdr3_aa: CASSLLGQGRSEQYF

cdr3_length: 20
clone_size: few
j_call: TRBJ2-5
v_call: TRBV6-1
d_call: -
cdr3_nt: TGTGCCAGCAGTGAGTGGGTTTTGAGCGGAGCCCCACCTTTAGGAGAGACCCAGTACTTC
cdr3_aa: CASSEWVLSGAPPLGETQYF

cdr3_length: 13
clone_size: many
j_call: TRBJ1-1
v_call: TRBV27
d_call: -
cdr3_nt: TGTGCCAGCAGCTTACTAGGGGACACTGAAGCTTTCTTT
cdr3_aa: CASSLLGDTEAFF

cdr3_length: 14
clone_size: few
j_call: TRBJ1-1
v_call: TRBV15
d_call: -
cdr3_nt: TGTGCCACCAGCAGTCTCGGGGGAGCCACTGAAGCTTTCTTT
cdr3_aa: CATSSLGGATEAFF

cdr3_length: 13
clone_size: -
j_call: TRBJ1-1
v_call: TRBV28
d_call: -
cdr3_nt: TGTGCCAGCAGCTCCATTGGGAACACTGAAGCTTTCTTT
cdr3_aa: CASSSIGNTEAFF

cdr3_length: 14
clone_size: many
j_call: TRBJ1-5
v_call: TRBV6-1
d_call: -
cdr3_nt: TGTGCCAGCATCGTGTGGTCGGGGAATCAGCCCCAGCATTTT
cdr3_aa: CASIVWSGNQPQHF

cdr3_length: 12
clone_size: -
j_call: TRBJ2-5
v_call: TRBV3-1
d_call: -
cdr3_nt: TGTGCCAGCAGCCAAACCCCGGAGACCCAGTACTTC
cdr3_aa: CASSQTPETQYF

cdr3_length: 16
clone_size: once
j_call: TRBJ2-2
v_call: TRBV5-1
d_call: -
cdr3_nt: TGCGCCAGCAGCCCCCAGGACGGAGTGGGCACCGGGGAGCTGTTTTTT
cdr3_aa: CASSPQDGVGTGELFF

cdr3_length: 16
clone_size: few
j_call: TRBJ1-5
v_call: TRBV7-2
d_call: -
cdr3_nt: TGTGCCAGCAGCTTGGTGGGGGGGAATAGCAATCAGCCCCAGCATTTT
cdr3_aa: CASSLVGGNSNQPQHF

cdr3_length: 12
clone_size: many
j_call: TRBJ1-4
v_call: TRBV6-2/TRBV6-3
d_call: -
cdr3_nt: TGTGCCAGCAGTTACTCGAATGAAAAACTGTTTTTT
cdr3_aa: CASSYSNEKLFF

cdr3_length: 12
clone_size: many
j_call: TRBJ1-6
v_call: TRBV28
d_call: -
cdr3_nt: TGTGCCAGCAGGGGGTTGAATTCACCCCTCCACTTT
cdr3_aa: CASRGLNSPLHF